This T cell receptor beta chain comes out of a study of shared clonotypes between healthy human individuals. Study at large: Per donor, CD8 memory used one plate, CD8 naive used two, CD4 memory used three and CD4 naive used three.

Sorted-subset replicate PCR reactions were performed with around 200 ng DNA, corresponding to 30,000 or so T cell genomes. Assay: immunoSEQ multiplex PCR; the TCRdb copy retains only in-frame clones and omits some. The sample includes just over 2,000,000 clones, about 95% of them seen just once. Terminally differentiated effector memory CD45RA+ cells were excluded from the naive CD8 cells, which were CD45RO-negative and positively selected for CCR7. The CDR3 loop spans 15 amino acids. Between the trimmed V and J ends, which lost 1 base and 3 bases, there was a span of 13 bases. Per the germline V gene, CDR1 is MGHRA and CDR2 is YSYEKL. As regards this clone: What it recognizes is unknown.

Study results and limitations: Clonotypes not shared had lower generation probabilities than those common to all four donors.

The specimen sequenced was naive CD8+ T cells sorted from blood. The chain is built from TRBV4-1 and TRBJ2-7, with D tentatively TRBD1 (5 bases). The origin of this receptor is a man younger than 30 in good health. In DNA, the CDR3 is TGCGCCAGCAGCCAAGCCAGGGCAAAGGGCTACGAGCAGTACTTC. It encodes CASSQARAKGYEQYF.